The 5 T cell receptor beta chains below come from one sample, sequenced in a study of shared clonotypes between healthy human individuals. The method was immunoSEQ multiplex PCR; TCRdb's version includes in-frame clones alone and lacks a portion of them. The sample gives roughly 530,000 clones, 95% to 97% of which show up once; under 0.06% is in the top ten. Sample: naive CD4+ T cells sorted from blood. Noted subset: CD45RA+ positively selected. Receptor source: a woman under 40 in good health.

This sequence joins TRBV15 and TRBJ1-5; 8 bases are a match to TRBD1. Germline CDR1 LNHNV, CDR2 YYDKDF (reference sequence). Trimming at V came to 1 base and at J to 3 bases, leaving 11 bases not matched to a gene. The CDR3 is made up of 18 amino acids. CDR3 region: CATSRGETGQDYNQPQHF. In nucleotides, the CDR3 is TGTGCCACCAGCAGAGGGGAAACGGGACAGGATTACAATCAGCCCCAGCATTTT. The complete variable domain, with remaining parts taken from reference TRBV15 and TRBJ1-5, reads DAMVIQNPRYQVTQFGKPVTLSCSQTLNHNVMYWYQQKSSQAPKLLFHYYDKDFNNEADTPDNFQSRRPNTSFCFLDIRSPGLGDTAMYLCATSRGETGQDYNQPQHFGDGTRLSIL.

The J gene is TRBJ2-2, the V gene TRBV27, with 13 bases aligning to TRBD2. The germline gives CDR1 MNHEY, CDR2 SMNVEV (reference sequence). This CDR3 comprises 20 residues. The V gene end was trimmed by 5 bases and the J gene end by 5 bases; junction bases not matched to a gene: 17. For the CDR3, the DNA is TGTGCCAGCAGTCTCCAGGCGTTGGGCCGGGGACTAGCGGGGACCGGGGAGCTGTTTTTT. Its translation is CASSLQALGRGLAGTGELFF.

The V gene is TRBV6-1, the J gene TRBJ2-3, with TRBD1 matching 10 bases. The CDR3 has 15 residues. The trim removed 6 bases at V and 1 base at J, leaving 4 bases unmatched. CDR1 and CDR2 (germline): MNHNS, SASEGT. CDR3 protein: CASRGDRGRTDTQYF. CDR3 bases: TGTGCCAGCAGGGGGGACAGGGGCCGCACAGATACGCAGTATTTT.

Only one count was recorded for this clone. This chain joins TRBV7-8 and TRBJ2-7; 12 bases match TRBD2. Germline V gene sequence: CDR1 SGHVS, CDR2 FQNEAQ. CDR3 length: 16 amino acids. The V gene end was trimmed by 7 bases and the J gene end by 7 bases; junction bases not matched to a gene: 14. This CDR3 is CASTKSLTSGRSEQYF. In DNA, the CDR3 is TGTGCCAGCACCAAAAGTCTGACTAGCGGGAGAAGTGAGCAGTACTTC.

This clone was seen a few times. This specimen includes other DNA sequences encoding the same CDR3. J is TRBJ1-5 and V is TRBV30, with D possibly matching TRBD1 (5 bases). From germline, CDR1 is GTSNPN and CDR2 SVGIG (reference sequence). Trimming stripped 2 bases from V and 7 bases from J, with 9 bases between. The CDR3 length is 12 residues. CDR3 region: CAWSPGGQPQHF. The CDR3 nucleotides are TGTGCCTGGAGTCCGGGGGGACAGCCCCAGCATTTT.